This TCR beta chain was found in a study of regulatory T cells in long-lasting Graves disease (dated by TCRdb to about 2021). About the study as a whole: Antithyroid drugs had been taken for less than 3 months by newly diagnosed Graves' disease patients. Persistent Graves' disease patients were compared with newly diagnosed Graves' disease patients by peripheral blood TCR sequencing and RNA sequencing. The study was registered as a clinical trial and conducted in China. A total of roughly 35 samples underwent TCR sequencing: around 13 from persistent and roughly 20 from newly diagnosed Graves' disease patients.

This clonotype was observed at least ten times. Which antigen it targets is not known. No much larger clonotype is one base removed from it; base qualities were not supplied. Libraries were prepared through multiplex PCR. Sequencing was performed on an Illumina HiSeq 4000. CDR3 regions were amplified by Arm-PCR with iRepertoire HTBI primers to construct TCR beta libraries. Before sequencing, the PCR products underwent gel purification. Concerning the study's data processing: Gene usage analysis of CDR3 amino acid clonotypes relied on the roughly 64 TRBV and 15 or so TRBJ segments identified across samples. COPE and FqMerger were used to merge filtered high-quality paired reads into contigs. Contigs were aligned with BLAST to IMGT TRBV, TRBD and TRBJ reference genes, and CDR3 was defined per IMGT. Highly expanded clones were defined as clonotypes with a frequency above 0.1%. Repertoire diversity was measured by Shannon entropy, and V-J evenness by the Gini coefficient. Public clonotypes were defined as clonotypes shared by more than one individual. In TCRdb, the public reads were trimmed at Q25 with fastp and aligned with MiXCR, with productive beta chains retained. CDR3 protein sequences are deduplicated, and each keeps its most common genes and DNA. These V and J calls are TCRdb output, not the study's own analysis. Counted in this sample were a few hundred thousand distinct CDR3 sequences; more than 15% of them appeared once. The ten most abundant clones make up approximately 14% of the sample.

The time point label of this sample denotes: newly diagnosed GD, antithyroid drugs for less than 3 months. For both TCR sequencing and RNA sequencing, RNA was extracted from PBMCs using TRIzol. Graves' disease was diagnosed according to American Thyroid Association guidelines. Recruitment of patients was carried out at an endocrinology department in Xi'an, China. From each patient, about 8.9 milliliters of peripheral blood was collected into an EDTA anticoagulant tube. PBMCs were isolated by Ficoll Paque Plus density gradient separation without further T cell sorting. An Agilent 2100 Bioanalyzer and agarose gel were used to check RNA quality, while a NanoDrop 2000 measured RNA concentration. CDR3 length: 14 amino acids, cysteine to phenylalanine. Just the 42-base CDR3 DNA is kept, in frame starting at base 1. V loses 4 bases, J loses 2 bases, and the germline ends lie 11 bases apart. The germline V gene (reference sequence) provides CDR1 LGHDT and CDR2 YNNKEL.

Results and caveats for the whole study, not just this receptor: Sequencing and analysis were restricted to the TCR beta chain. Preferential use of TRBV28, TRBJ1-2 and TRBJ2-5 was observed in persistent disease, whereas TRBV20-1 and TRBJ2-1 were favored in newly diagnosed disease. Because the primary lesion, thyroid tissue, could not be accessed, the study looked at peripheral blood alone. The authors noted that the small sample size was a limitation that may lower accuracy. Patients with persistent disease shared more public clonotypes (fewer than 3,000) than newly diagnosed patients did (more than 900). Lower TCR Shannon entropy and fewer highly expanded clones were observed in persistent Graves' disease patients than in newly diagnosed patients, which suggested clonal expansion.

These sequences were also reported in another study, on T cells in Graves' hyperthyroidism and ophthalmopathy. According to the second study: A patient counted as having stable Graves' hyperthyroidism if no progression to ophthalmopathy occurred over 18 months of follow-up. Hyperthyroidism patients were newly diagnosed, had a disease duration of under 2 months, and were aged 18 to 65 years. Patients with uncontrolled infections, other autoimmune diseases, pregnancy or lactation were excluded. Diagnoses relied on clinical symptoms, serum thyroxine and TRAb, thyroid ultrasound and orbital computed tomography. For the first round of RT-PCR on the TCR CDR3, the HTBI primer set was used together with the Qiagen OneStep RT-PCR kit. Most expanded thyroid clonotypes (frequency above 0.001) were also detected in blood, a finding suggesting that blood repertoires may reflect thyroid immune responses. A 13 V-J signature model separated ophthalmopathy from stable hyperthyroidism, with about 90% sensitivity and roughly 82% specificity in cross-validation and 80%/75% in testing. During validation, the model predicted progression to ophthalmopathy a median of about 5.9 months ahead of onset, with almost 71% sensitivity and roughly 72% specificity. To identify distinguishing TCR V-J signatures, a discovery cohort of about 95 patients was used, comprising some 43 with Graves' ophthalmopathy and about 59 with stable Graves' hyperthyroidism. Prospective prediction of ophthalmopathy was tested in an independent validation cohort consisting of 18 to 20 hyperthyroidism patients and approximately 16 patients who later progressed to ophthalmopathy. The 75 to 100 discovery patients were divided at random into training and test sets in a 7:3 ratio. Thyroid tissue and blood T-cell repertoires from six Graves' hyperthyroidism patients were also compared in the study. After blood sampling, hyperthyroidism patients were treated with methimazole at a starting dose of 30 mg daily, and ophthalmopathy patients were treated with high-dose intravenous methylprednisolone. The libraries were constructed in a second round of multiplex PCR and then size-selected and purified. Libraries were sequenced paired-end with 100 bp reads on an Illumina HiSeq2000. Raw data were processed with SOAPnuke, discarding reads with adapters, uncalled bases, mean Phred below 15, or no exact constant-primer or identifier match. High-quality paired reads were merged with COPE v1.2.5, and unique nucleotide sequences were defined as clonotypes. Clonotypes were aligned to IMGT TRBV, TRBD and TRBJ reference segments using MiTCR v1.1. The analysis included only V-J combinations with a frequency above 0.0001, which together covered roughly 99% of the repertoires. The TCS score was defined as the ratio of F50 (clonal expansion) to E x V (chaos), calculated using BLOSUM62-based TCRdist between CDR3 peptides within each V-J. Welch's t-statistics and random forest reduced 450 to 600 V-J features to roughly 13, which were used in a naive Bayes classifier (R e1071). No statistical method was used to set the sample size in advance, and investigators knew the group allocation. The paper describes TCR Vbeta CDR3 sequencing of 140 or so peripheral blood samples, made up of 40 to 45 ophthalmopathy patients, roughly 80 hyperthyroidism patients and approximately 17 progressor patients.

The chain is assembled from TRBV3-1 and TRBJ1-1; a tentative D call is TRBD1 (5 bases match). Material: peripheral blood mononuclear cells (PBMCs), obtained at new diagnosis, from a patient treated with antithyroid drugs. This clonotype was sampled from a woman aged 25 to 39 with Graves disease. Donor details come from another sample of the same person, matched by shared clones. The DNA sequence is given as TGTGCCAGCAGCCTCCGACAGCGAAACACTGAAGCTTTCTTT. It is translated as CASSLRQRNTEAFF.